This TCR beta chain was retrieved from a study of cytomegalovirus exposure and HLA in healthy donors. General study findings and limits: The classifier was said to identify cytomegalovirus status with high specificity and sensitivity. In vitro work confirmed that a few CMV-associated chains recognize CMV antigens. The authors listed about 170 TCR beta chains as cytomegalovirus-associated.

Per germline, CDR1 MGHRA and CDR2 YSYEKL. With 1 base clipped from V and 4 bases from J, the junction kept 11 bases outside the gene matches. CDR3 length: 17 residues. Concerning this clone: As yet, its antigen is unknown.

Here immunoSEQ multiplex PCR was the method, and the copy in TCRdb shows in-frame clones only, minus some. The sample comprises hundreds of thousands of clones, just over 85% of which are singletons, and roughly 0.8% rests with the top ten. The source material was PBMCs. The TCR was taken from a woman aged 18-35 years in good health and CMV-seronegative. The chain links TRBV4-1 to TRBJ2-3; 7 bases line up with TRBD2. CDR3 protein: CASSQGLGRAGPDTQYF. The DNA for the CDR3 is TGCGCCAGCAGCCAAGGGTTGGGGAGGGCAGGCCCAGATACGCAGTATTTT.